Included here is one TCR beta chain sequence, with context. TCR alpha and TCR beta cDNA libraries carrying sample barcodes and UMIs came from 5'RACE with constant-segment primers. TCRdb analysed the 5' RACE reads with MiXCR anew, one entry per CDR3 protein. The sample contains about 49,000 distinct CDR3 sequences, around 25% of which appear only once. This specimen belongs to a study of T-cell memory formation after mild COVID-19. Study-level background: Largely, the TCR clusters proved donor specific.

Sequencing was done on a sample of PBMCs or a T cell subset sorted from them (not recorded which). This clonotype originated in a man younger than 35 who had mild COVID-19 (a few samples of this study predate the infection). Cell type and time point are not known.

For the CDR3, the DNA is TGTGCCACCCCGCCCAATGAGCAGTTCTTC. It is translated as CATPPNEQFF. The chain recombines TRBV21-1 with TRBJ2-1; the table names TRBD2, a call not compared with the DNA. TRBV21-1 corresponds to a pseudogene. This CDR3 is built from 10 residues.